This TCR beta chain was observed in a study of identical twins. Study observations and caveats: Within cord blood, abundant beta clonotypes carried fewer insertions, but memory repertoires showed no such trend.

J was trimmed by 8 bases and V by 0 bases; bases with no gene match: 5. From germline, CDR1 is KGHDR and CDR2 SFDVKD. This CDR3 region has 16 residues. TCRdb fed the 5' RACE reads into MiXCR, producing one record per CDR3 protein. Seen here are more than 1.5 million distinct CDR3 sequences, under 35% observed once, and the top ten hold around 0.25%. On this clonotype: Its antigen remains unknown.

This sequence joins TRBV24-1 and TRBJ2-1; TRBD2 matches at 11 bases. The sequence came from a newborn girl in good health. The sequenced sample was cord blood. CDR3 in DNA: TGTGCCACCAGTGATTTGACTAGCGGGAGTTTCGATGAGCAGTTCTTC. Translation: CATSDLTSGSFDEQFF.